What follows are 6 T cell receptor beta chains derived from one specimen sequenced in a study of T-cell memory formation after mild COVID-19. One entry per CDR3 protein results from TCRdb running MiXCR on the 5' RACE reads. The sample carries under 300,000 distinct CDR3 sequences, 15% to 20% recorded once. The specimen was PBMCs or a T cell subset sorted from them (not recorded which). The origin of the receptors is a young man who had mild COVID-19 (a few samples of this study predate the infection). Cell type and time point are not known.

This clonotype was observed a few times. The CDR3 DNA follows: TGTGCCAGCAGTTACATGGACAGCCACCGGAGTGGCTACACCTTC. As protein: CASSYMDSHRSGYTF. This sequence joins TRBV6-5 and TRBJ1-2, with D tentatively TRBD1 (6 bases). CDR1 MNHEY and CDR2 SVGAGI come from the germline V gene. The CDR3 length is 15 residues. V shed 2 bases and J shed 7 bases, with 17 bases lying between them.

Only a few counts were recorded for this clonotype. The chain recombines TRBV30 with TRBJ1-2; 8 positions match TRBD1. Trimming took 4 bases from V and 0 from J; bases not matched to a gene: 7. This CDR3 contains 15 residues. Per germline, CDR1 GTSNPN and CDR2 SVGIG (reference sequence). The CDR3 sequence: CAWTRGLRANYGYTF. The CDR3 DNA is TGTGCCTGGACCAGGGGGCTACGGGCTAACTATGGCTACACCTTC.

This clonotype was detected only a few times. The V call is TRBV24-1, the J call TRBJ1-1, with a tentative D call TRBD1 (6 bases). Between the trimmed V and J ends, which lost 5 bases and 10 bases, there was a span of 13 bases. This CDR3 has 12 amino acids. The germline V gene encodes CDR1 KGHDR and CDR2 SFDVKD. CDR3 sequence reads: CATSGSGGTAFF. The CDR3 bases are TGTGCCACCAGTGGATCCGGGGGCACAGCTTTCTTT.

This clonotype was counted only a few times. The V gene is TRBV5-1, the J gene TRBJ2-5; 7 bases align to TRBD1. CDR1 SGHRS and CDR2 YFSETQ come from the germline V gene. This CDR3 has 14 amino acids. J lost 2 bases, V lost 4 bases, and 5 bases had no gene match. The CDR3 DNA reads TGCGCCAGCAGCCGGGACAGAGAGCAAGAGACCCAGTACTTC. Its translation: CASSRDREQETQYF.

Only a few counts were recorded for this clonotype. The V call is TRBV10-3, the J call TRBJ2-3; 8 bases line up with TRBD1. After removal of 3 bases from V and 3 bases from J, the junction contained 5 bases not matched to a gene. CDR3 length: 15 residues. Germline lookup yields CDR1 ENHRY and CDR2 SYGVKD. Here the CDR3 reads CAISEQGGITDTQYF. The CDR3 DNA reads TGTGCCATCAGTGAACAGGGGGGAATAACAGATACGCAGTATTTT.

V usage is TRBV10-3 and J usage is TRBJ2-7; D is perhaps TRBD2 (6 bases). The CDR3 runs 15 residues. Germline CDR1 is ENHRY and CDR2 is SYGVKD. The V end lost 1 base, the J end lost 2 bases, and 12 bases lay between the germline ends. The DNA for the CDR3 is TGTGCCATCAGTGAGTGGGGTAGCGGCCCCTACGAGCAGTACTTC. Its translation is CAISEWGSGPYEQYF.